This passage covers 17 T cell receptor beta chains from one sample sequenced in a study of blood T cell repertoires in COVID-19. Only in-frame clones appear in the TCRdb table, and some are missing; sequencing was by immunoSEQ multiplex PCR. Altogether 150,000 to 200,000 clones are present, roughly 80% being singletons, with the ten largest covering roughly 5.6%. The sequencing sample was made of peripheral blood. These receptors were collected from a woman aged 40 to 49 with COVID-19, enrolled during active disease.

This clone has a handful of counts. This chain links TRBV30 with TRBJ2-7; maybe TRBD2 (6 bases). Germline V gene lookup returns CDR1 GTSNPN and CDR2 SVGIG (reference sequence). The CDR3 sequence is 15 residues long. Trimming shortened V by 0 bases and J by 1 base, and 13 bases separated the two germline ends. CDR3 sequence reads: CAWSVGAGGSYEQYF. The CDR3 DNA reads TGTGCCTGGAGTGTCGGAGCGGGTGGTTCCTACGAGCAGTACTTC.

This chain connects TRBV6-1 to TRBJ1-5; D might be TRBD1 (5 bases). Trimming removed 1 base from V and 7 bases from J, with 23 bases in between. The CDR3 spans 18 residues. In germline, CDR1 is MNHNS, CDR2 SASEGT. The CDR3 is CASSEGRTRTRQGQPQHF. For the CDR3, the DNA is TGTGCCAGCAGTGAAGGCCGTACCCGGACAAGGCAAGGCCAGCCCCAGCATTTT.

This clone was detected only a few times. The chain recombines TRBV18 with TRBJ1-2; 7 positions match TRBD1. The V and J ends lost 3 bases and 4 bases, in that order; junction bases with no gene match: 8. There are 15 residues in the CDR3. Germline V gene lookup returns CDR1 KGHSH and CDR2 LQKENI. CDR3 nucleotides: TGTGCCAGCTCACCCTTTGGACAGGAGATCTATGGCTACACCTTC. Protein: CASSPFGQEIYGYTF.

The chain employs TRBV7-7 and TRBJ2-2; 10 bases map to TRBD2. The CDR3 extends over 17 amino acids. The ends lost 5 bases at V and 1 base at J; junction bases unmatched: 7. The germline V gene has CDR1 SSHAT and CDR2 FNYEAQ (reference sequence). The DNA for the CDR3 is TGTGCCAGCAGCCAGGGGGCTAGCGGGGGGAACACCGGGGAGCTGTTTTTT. Protein product: CASSQGASGGNTGELFF.

This clone showed up just once. V is TRBV7-8 and J is TRBJ2-7; weak D call: TRBD2 (5 bases). Germline lookup yields CDR1 SGHVS and CDR2 FQNEAQ. V dropped 1 base and J dropped 7 bases, with 11 bases sitting between them. The CDR3 spans 13 residues. The DNA for the CDR3 is TGTGCCAGCAGCTTAGAAGCGGCTGGGGAGCAGTACTTC. This encodes CASSLEAAGEQYF.

This sequence joins TRBV5-1 and TRBJ2-6; tentative D call: TRBD2 (6 bases). V gave up 0 bases and J gave up 10 bases, with 14 bases separating them. CDR1 and CDR2 (germline): SGHRS, YFSETQ. This CDR3 is 15 amino acids long. The CDR3 loop is CASSLELGGLNVLTF. In nucleotides, the CDR3 is TGCGCCAGCAGCTTGGAACTAGGAGGGTTGAACGTCCTGACTTTC.

This chain uses TRBV6-6 with TRBJ1-1; tentatively, D is TRBD1 (6 bases). Looked up from germline, CDR1 is MNHNY and CDR2 is SVGAGI (reference sequence). The CDR3 spans 14 residues. V shed 8 bases and J shed 4 bases, with 17 bases lying between them. The CDR3 spells CASRGGGAGTEAFF. The CDR3, as DNA: TGTGCCAGCCGAGGGGGGGGCGCAGGCACTGAAGCTTTCTTT.

This clone was observed a few times. The chain carries TRBV7-8 and TRBJ1-5; 7 bases align to TRBD1. CDR1 and CDR2 from the germline V gene are SGHVS and FQNEAQ. The V segment lost 0 bases and the J segment 3 bases; nucleotides outside the gene matches: 5. CDR3 length: 16 amino acids. The CDR3 region is CASSLAHDRANQPQHF. The CDR3 region has the DNA TGTGCCAGCAGCTTAGCACATGACAGGGCCAATCAGCCCCAGCATTTT.

The chain links TRBV10-2 to TRBJ2-6; D unclear. The germline V and J ends were trimmed by 4 bases and 2 bases, with 9 bases remaining between them. The germline gives CDR1 WSHSY, CDR2 SAAADI. The CDR3 extends over 15 amino acids. In DNA, the CDR3 is TGCGCCAGCAGTGTGAACAGCCCTGGGGCCAACGTCCTGACTTTC. It yields the protein CASSVNSPGANVLTF.

This chain joins TRBV4-1 and TRBJ2-1; a possible D gene is TRBD2 (6 bases). Germline CDR1 is MGHRA and CDR2 is YSYEKL. CDR3 length: 13 residues. V was trimmed by 1 base and J by 7 bases, leaving 8 bases between them. The CDR3 loop is CASSQGGVNEQFF. In nucleotides, the CDR3 is TGCGCCAGCAGCCAAGGGGGGGTGAATGAGCAGTTCTTC.

The chain has TRBV15 and TRBJ2-2; D is perhaps TRBD1 (5 bases). Trimming shortened V by 5 bases and J by 6 bases, and 22 bases separated the two germline ends. The CDR3 contains 17 residues. Germline CDR1 is LNHNV and CDR2 is YYDKDF (reference sequence). CDR3 in amino acids: CATSQDMVSLFPGELFF. The CDR3 DNA reads as TGTGCCACCAGCCAGGACATGGTTTCCCTCTTTCCCGGGGAGCTGTTTTTT.

V usage is TRBV15 and J usage is TRBJ2-4; 13 bases fit TRBD2. Trimming took 1 base from V and 1 from J; bases not matched to a gene: 7. The CDR3 spans 19 residues. The germline V gene has CDR1 LNHNV and CDR2 YYDKDF (reference sequence). CDR3 protein: CATSRVGLAGAGAKNIQYF. CDR3 nucleotides: TGTGCCACCAGCAGAGTTGGACTAGCGGGGGCCGGGGCCAAAAACATTCAGTACTTC. The whole variable domain, remainder taken from reference TRBV15 and TRBJ2-4, is DAMVIQNPRYQVTQFGKPVTLSCSQTLNHNVMYWYQQKSSQAPKLLFHYYDKDFNNEADTPDNFQSRRPNTSFCFLDIRSPGLGDTAMYLCATSRVGLAGAGAKNIQYFGAGTRLSVL.

The chain couples TRBV2 to TRBJ2-2, with 8 bases aligning to TRBD1. CDR3 size: 13 residues. The ends lost 11 bases at V and 1 base at J; junction bases unmatched: 3. Germline CDR1 reads SNHLY; CDR2 reads FYNNEI. This CDR3 reads CAGGQENTGELFF. The CDR3 nucleotides read TGTGCCGGGGGACAGGAGAACACCGGGGAGCTGTTTTTT.

The rearrangement joins TRBV7-9 to TRBJ2-3; tentatively, D is TRBD2 (5 bases). V gave up 5 bases and J gave up 3 bases, with 15 bases separating them. The CDR3 has 15 amino acids. Germline loops: CDR1 SEHNR, CDR2 FQNEAQ (reference sequence). CDR3 sequence (DNA): TGTGCCAGCAGCCCCGGCTGGGGAGTAACAGATACGCAGTATTTT. Translated: CASSPGWGVTDTQYF.

This clone appeared once. The chain couples TRBV11-3 to TRBJ2-2; D possibly corresponds to TRBD2 (6 bases). Germline-derived CDR1 and CDR2 are SGHNT and YENEEA. The CDR3 totals 17 residues. The V end was cut by 5 bases, the J end by 2 bases, with 18 bases between. The CDR3, as DNA: TGTGCCAGCAGCGCCCCGCGGGCGGGGCCTAACACCGGGGAGCTGTTTTTT. As protein: CASSAPRAGPNTGELFF.

There are a few counts of this clone. The gene calls are TRBV4-2 and TRBJ2-3; TRBD2 matches at 12 bases. CDR1 LGHNA and CDR2 YNFKEQ come from the germline V gene. This CDR3 is built from 17 residues. V gave up 0 bases and J gave up 4 bases; unmatched junction bases: 5. CDR3 sequence reads: CASSQDGPSGGADTQYF. CDR3 coding DNA: TGTGCCAGCAGCCAAGACGGGCCTAGCGGGGGGGCAGATACGCAGTATTTT.

The rearrangement links TRBV7-9 to TRBJ2-6, with unresolved D. CDR1 and CDR2 (germline): SEHNR, FQNEAQ (reference sequence). V was cut by 5 bases and J by 2 bases, with 13 bases left in between. This CDR3 spans 16 amino acids. The CDR3 loop reads CASSRSLEAGANVLTF. The CDR3, as DNA: TGTGCCAGCAGCCGGAGCCTCGAGGCTGGGGCCAACGTCCTGACTTTC.